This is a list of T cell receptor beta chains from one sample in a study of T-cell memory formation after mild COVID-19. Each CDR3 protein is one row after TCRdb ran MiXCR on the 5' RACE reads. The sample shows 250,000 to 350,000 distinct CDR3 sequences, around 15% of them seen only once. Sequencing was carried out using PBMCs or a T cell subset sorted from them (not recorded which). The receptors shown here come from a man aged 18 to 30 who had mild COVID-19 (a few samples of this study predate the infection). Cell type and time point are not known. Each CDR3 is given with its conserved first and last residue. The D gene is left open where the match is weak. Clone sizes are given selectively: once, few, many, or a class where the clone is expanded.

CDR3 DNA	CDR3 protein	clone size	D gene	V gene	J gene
TGTGCCAGCAGCTTCCTACCTAACCGGGACAGGGTCACCGGGGAGCTGTTTTTT	CASSFLPNRDRVTGELFF	-	TRBD1	TRBV7-8	TRBJ2-2
TGTGCCAGCAGTTCCCCCCGGGAGGGCGAGACCCAGTACTTC	CASSSPREGETQYF	-	TRBD2	TRBV6-5	TRBJ2-5
TGTGCCAGCAGCGTAGATGGGGGCGGCACAGATACGCAGTATTTT	CASSVDGGGTDTQYF	few	-	TRBV9	TRBJ2-3
TGTGCCAGCAGACCGGGGGGTAGGGATTCACCCCTCCACTTT	CASRPGGRDSPLHF	-	-	TRBV6-5	TRBJ1-6
TGTGCCAGCAGTGACTCGGCAGCTAACACTGAAGCTTTCTTT	CASSDSAANTEAFF	few	-	TRBV6-4	TRBJ1-1
TGTGCCAGCAGCCGCCAGGACAGGGTCGAGACCCAGTACTTC	CASSRQDRVETQYF	-	TRBD1	TRBV7-9	TRBJ2-5
TGTGCCAGCTCACCACGAGGGCCTGAAGCTTTCTTT	CASSPRGPEAFF	many	-	TRBV18	TRBJ1-1
TGCGCCAGCAGCGCGGGTCGACAGGGATATTCACCCCTCCACTTT	CASSAGRQGYSPLHF	-	TRBD1	TRBV5-1	TRBJ1-6
TGTGCCAGCAGCCAGGGCCAAGCCCTGGGAGAGACCCAGTACTTC	CASSQGQALGETQYF	-	-	TRBV3-1	TRBJ2-5
TGTGCCAGCAGCACTCTAGCGGGGGGTTACAATGAGCAGTTCTTC	CASSTLAGGYNEQFF	many	TRBD2	TRBV12-3/TRBV12-4	TRBJ2-1
TGTGCCAGCAGCTTACAGCGGGGGCGTGAGACCCAGTACTTC	CASSLQRGRETQYF	many	TRBD2	TRBV7-2	TRBJ2-5
TGCGCCAGCAGCCTACCTGGCGGGGGCTCCGGGGAGCTGTTTTTT	CASSLPGGGSGELFF	few	-	TRBV5-1	TRBJ2-2
TGCAGTGCTAGTCGTGCGGCAGATACGCAGTATTTT	CSASRAADTQYF	-	-	TRBV20-1	TRBJ2-3
TGCGCCAGCAGCTTGGGGGACATAGTTCACACTGAAGCTTTCTTT	CASSLGDIVHTEAFF	few	-	TRBV5-1	TRBJ1-1
TGTGCCAGCAGTTTCTTCGACCCGTGGAACACTGAAGCTTTCTTT	CASSFFDPWNTEAFF	few	-	TRBV12-3/TRBV12-4	TRBJ1-1
TGCAGTGCTAGAGATGGGACAGGGGAGTGCTACACCTTC	CSARDGTGECYTF	-	TRBD1	TRBV20-1	TRBJ1-2
TGTGCCATCAGTGAGGTTGATGAGCAGTTCTTC	CAISEVDEQFF	-	-	TRBV10-3	TRBJ2-1
TGCGCCAGCAGTCAGAGGGGGCCGAGGACTGAAGCTTTCTTT	CASSQRGPRTEAFF	few	TRBD1	TRBV5-1	TRBJ1-1
TGTGCCACCAGTGACCCCTTCGGGGCGATAGATACGCAGTATTTT	CATSDPFGAIDTQYF	-	-	TRBV24-1	TRBJ2-3
TGTGCCAGTAGTAACCCCCGCAGGGGAGAGCACATTCAGTACTTC	CASSNPRRGEHIQYF	-	-	TRBV19	TRBJ2-4
TGTGCCAGCAGCTTAGCTCGGACAACCGGAAACACCATATATTTT	CASSLARTTGNTIYF	few	-	TRBV11-2	TRBJ1-3
TGTGCCAGCAGTTTAATCTGGAGGAATCAGCCCCAGCATTTT	CASSLIWRNQPQHF	-	-	TRBV28	TRBJ1-5
TGTGCCACCAGTGACGCCACAGATACGCAGTATTTT	CATSDATDTQYF	-	-	TRBV24-1	TRBJ2-3
TGCGCCAGCAGCCAGTCCACTAGCGGGGTATTGCGTGAGCAGTTCTTC	CASSQSTSGVLREQFF	few	TRBD2	TRBV4-1	TRBJ2-1
TGCAGTGCTAGACACCGAGATACGCAGTATTTT	CSARHRDTQYF	few	-	TRBV20-1	TRBJ2-3
TGTGCCAGCAGTGACGTGGGGGGATCTGGGGCCAACGTCCTGACTTTC	CASSDVGGSGANVLTF	many	-	TRBV6-4	TRBJ2-6
TGCGCCAGCAGCCTCCTAGGGAGGGGTCCGGTCTCCTACAATGAGCAGTTCTTC	CASSLLGRGPVSYNEQFF	few	TRBD2	TRBV4-1	TRBJ2-1
TGCAGCGTAGACCGGACAGGGCAGAACACTGAAGCTTTCTTT	CSVDRTGQNTEAFF	few	TRBD1	TRBV29-1	TRBJ1-1